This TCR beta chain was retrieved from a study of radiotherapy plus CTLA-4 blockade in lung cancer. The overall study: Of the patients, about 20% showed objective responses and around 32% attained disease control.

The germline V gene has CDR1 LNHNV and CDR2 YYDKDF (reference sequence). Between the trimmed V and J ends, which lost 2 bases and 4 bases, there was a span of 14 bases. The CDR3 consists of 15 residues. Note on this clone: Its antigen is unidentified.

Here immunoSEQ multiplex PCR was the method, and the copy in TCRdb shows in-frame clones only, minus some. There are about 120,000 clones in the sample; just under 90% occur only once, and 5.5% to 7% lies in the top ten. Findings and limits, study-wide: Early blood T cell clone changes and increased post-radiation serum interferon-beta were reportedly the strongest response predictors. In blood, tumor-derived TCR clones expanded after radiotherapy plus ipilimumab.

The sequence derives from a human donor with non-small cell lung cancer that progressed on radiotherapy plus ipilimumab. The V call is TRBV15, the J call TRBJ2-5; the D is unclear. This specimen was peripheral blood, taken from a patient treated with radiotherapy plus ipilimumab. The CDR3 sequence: CATSRRIGSGETQYF. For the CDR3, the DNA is TGTGCCACCAGCAGACGGATAGGGTCTGGAGAGACCCAGTACTTC.